The rows below give T cell receptor beta chains drawn from one sample of a study of control samples from healthy donors and cancer patients. Here immunoSEQ multiplex PCR was the method, and the copy in TCRdb shows in-frame clones only, minus some. The listing contains about 200,000 clones. Sequencing was carried out using blood. The source is a woman aged 25 to 45 in good health. Both conserved end residues are part of each CDR3. The D gene is left open where the match is weak.

d_call	j_call	v_call	cdr3_nt	cdr3_aa
.	TRBJ1-3	TRBV9	TGTGCCAGCAGCTCATCAAGGGGGTTCGGAAACACCATATATTTT	CASSSSRGFGNTIYF
.	TRBJ1-3	TRBV19	TGTGCCAGTCAACAGGATCCTGGAAACACCATATATTTT	CASQQDPGNTIYF
TRBD1	TRBJ1-6	TRBV19	TGTGCCAGTAGTATCTCGGGACAGGCGCCGTCACCCCTCCACTTT	CASSISGQAPSPLHF
TRBD1	TRBJ2-3	TRBV7-9	TGTGCCAGCAGCGCCGTCCGCAAGACAGGGGGGAGAGATACGCAGTATTTT	CASSAVRKTGGRDTQYF
.	TRBJ1-2	TRBV12-3/TRBV12-4	TGTGCCAGCAGTCCCAACGGATATGGCTACACCTTC	CASSPNGYGYTF
.	TRBJ1-2	TRBV28	TGTGCCAGCAGCCCCCGGGGTGGGGGAGTTAACTATGGCTACACCTTC	CASSPRGGGVNYGYTF
.	TRBJ1-2	TRBV4-1	TGCGCCAGCAGCCAAGTACTAAGTAAGGAGGGGAACTATGGCTACACCTTC	CASSQVLSKEGNYGYTF
.	TRBJ1-5	TRBV7-2	TGTGCCAGCAGCTTATCTGGCAGTTTCGATAGCAATCAGCCCCAGCATTTT	CASSLSGSFDSNQPQHF
.	TRBJ1-6	TRBV6-5	TGTGCCAGCCGCCAGGGTCCCAATTCACCCCTCCACTTT	CASRQGPNSPLHF
.	TRBJ1-1	TRBV27	TGTGCCAGCAGTTTAGAGGGATACAGTGAAGCTTTCTTT	CASSLEGYSEAFF
.	TRBJ2-4	TRBV5-1	TGCGCCAGCAGCCTACCGGGCCCCCAGGGGGCCAAAAACATTCAGTACTTC	CASSLPGPQGAKNIQYF
.	TRBJ1-4	TRBV4-1	TGCGCCAGCAGCCAGCAAAAGGCCCATCTTGAAAAACTGTTTTTT	CASSQQKAHLEKLFF
.	TRBJ2-2	TRBV5-1	TGCGCCAGCAGCTTGGCCCGAGGGCGAGGAACCCCGAACACCGGGGAGCTGTTTTTT	CASSLARGRGTPNTGELFF
.	TRBJ1-3	TRBV19	TGTGCCAGTAGGGATCGGACAGCTCGGGACACCATATATTTT	CASRDRTARDTIYF
.	TRBJ2-1	TRBV2	TGTGCCGGCAGCAAGGGGGCCTACAATGAGCAGTTCTTC	CAGSKGAYNEQFF
.	TRBJ2-7	TRBV5-4	TGTGCCAGCTCCTTGGGGGGTTACGAGCAGTACTTC	CASSLGGYEQYF
TRBD1	TRBJ1-2	TRBV7-9	TGTGCCAGCAGCCTGACCGGGACAGGGGATCATGGCTACACCTTC	CASSLTGTGDHGYTF
.	TRBJ1-3	TRBV4-1	TGCGCCAGCAGCCAAGGAGCACAGTCCTCTGGAAACACCATATATTTT	CASSQGAQSSGNTIYF
.	TRBJ1-6	TRBV7-2	TGTGCCAGCAGCTTAAGACAGAGCTCCTATAATTCACCCCTCCACTTT	CASSLRQSSYNSPLHF
TRBD1	TRBJ1-2	TRBV6-5	TGTGCCAGCAGTTCGACAGGGTTCTATGGCTACACCTTC	CASSSTGFYGYTF
TRBD2	TRBJ2-1	TRBV6-1	TGTGCCAGCAGTGAAATTCGAGGCGGGGGGGGATACAATGAGCAGTTCTTC	CASSEIRGGGGYNEQFF
.	TRBJ1-6	TRBV3-1/TRBV3-2	TGTGCCAGCAGCCCCTCAGAGAGTTCACCCCTCCACTTT	CASSPSESSPLHF
.	TRBJ1-2	TRBV7-2	TGTGCCAGCAGCTTCCGGGACGGCCTGACCTATGGCTACACCTTC	CASSFRDGLTYGYTF
TRBD1	TRBJ1-1	TRBV12-3/TRBV12-4	TGTGCCAGCAGGGACAGGGGGCGGACTGAAGCTTTCTTT	CASRDRGRTEAFF
.	TRBJ1-1	TRBV5-1	TGCGCCAGCAGCTTGGGGAGCACTGAAGCTTTCTTT	CASSLGSTEAFF
.	TRBJ2-1	TRBV5-6	TGTGCCAGCAGCTTGAGTGGGGGTGAGCAGTTCTTC	CASSLSGGEQFF
.	TRBJ2-2	TRBV12-3/TRBV12-4	TGTGCCAGCGGGCTTAACACCGGGGAGCTGTTTTTT	CASGLNTGELFF
.	TRBJ1-1	TRBV5-4	TGTGCCAGCAGTACGACAGCGAACACTGAAGCTTTCTTT	CASSTTANTEAFF
TRBD1	TRBJ1-2	TRBV18	TGTGCCAGCTCACCACAGACAGGGGTCAATGGCTACACCTTC	CASSPQTGVNGYTF
TRBD1	TRBJ1-3	TRBV19	TGTGCCAGTATTCCAAGCCCGGGACAGATCTCTGGAAACACCATATATTTT	CASIPSPGQISGNTIYF
.	TRBJ2-1	TRBV27	TGTGCCAGCAGTTATGGGCCTCGGGGGGCTTCCTACAATGAGCAGTTCTTC	CASSYGPRGASYNEQFF
.	TRBJ1-1	TRBV18	TGTGCCAGCTCACCCCCCTTAGGGGTGCTCAGCACTGAAGCTTTCTTT	CASSPPLGVLSTEAFF
.	TRBJ2-2	TRBV2	TGTGCCAGCAGTCTAGACGGATACACCGGGGAGCTGTTTTTT	CASSLDGYTGELFF
TRBD2	TRBJ2-1	TRBV14	TGTGCCAGCAGCCAAGATCTGCTAGCGGGGAATGAGCAGTTCTTC	CASSQDLLAGNEQFF
TRBD2	TRBJ2-5	TRBV6-1	TGTGCCAGCAGTGAAGTAGCGGGGGGGCAAGAGACCCAGTACTTC	CASSEVAGGQETQYF
.	TRBJ2-3	TRBV12-3/TRBV12-4	TGTGCCAGCAGGGACCCCGGAGAGGCGTATTTT	CASRDPGEAYF
TRBD1	TRBJ2-7	TRBV18	TGTGCCAGCTCCCCGGGACAGGGGGCGTCCGAGCAGTACTTC	CASSPGQGASEQYF
TRBD1	TRBJ1-4	TRBV5-6	TGTGCCAGCAGTTGGGACAGAACTAATGAAAAACTGTTTTTT	CASSWDRTNEKLFF
TRBD1	TRBJ2-7	TRBV19	TGTGCCAGTAGTTCAACAGGGGACCCCTACGAGCAGTACTTC	CASSSTGDPYEQYF
.	TRBJ1-5	TRBV28	TGTGCCAGCAGTTTAAAGGGGACGGGGACCTATCAGCCCCAGCATTTT	CASSLKGTGTYQPQHF
.	TRBJ2-5	TRBV19	TGTGCCAGTAGCATGTACCAAGAGACCCAGTACTTC	CASSMYQETQYF
.	TRBJ1-5	TRBV28	TGTGCCAGCAGTCCCGGACTAACTCAGCCCCAGCATTTT	CASSPGLTQPQHF
.	TRBJ1-2	TRBV7-2	TGTGCCAGCAGCCCCCCGACCCTCAGGGGCTATGGCTACACCTTC	CASSPPTLRGYGYTF
TRBD1	TRBJ1-1	TRBV6-5	TGTGCCAGCAGTTTACTAGGGACAGCGATGAACACTGAAGCTTTCTTT	CASSLLGTAMNTEAFF
.	TRBJ1-2	TRBV18	TGTGCCAGCTCACCGTCAGGGACTTTGGGCTACACCTTC	CASSPSGTLGYTF